This T cell receptor beta chain was documented in a study of OX40 agonist ivuxolimab in advanced cancers. Overall study context: Partial responses occurred in Three dose-escalation patients, one with hepatocellular carcinoma and two with cutaneous melanoma.

This clone has just a few counts. Its antigen is undetermined. General study findings and limits: Low levels of normalized T-cell clonal expansion also appeared in some nonresponders.

CDR3 size: 15 residues. V lost 2 bases and J lost 2; bases outside the gene matches: 1. Germline V gene data show CDR1 as SGDLS and CDR2 as YYNGEE. Sequencing was performed with immunoSEQ multiplex PCR; in TCRdb, only in-frame clones are kept and a portion is missing. Here the sample spans some 69,000 clones, 88% being singletons. This sequence joins TRBV9 and TRBJ2-1; 10 bases are shared with TRBD1. This specimen consisted of CD4+ or CD8+ T cells sorted from blood, obtained in a trial of the OX40 agonist ivuxolimab. This receptor was taken from an adult with an advanced solid tumor such as melanoma, head and neck, liver or kidney cancer. In DNA form, the CDR3 reads TGTGCCAGCAGCGTGGACAGGGGGGCCTACAATGAGCAGTTCTTC. This gives the protein CASSVDRGAYNEQFF.